The rows below give T cell receptor beta chains drawn from one sample of a study of blood T cell repertoires in COVID-19. Profiled with immunoSEQ multiplex PCR; TCRdb holds only in-frame clones, not every one. The table lists around 6,500 clones, roughly nine tenths of them singletons, with over 9.5% in the top ten. The sample comprised peripheral blood. Receptor source: a man in his 70s with active COVID-19. Both conserved end residues are trimmed from each CDR3. A D gene is named only where the DNA matches it firmly.

d_gene,v_gene,j_gene,CDR3aa
NA,TRBV6-5,TRBJ1-2,ASNRAQGVQGGYT
TRBD2,TRBV5-4,TRBJ2-5,ASSLGLADQETQY
TRBD2,TRBV7-9,TRBJ2-3,ASSLVSSGGPTDTQY
TRBD1,TRBV2,TRBJ2-5,ASSGDSLHGETQY
NA,TRBV6-2/TRBV6-3,TRBJ2-7,ASSYPSGQVTYEQY
NA,TRBV21-1,TRBJ1-5,ASSTDLGGGNQPQH
TRBD2,TRBV5-1,TRBJ2-2,ARSWGGGAARTGELF
TRBD1,TRBV5-8,TRBJ2-7,ASSLVSARGYEQY
TRBD1,TRBV6-5,TRBJ2-7,ATSDRGGSYEQY
TRBD2,TRBV9,TRBJ2-1,ASSLTSGGPQF
TRBD1,TRBV19,TRBJ1-2,ASSIGTGIYGYT
NA,TRBV20-1,TRBJ2-7,SASSGHEQY
NA,TRBV15,TRBJ1-1,ATSPDLGTEAF
TRBD2,TRBV3-1/TRBV3-2,TRBJ2-7,ASTSGGEQY
TRBD1,TRBV4-3,TRBJ2-7,ASSQYRGYEQY
NA,TRBV7-8,TRBJ1-5,ASSLVSSTYSNQPQH
TRBD1,TRBV7-2,TRBJ1-2,ASSTTGEGYYGYT
NA,TRBV11-3,TRBJ1-1,ASSSRGGNEAF
NA,TRBV12-3/TRBV12-4,TRBJ2-1,ASSLGGPNEQF
NA,TRBV5-4,TRBJ2-2,ASSLDSPTGELF
NA,TRBV6-5,TRBJ1-6,ASSSGAWAPLH
TRBD2,TRBV3-1/TRBV3-2,TRBJ2-3,ASSREGGGITDTQY
NA,TRBV7-9,TRBJ2-7,ASSFSVRGEQY
NA,TRBV4-3,TRBJ2-5,ASSQDWLDEETQY
TRBD1,TRBV5-1,TRBJ1-1,ASSIRTGANVNTEAF
TRBD1,TRBV7-9,TRBJ1-2,ASSLQDREAYGYT
NA,TRBV5-1,TRBJ2-1,ASSLILDSNEQF
NA,TRBV18,TRBJ2-7,ASSPSSSYEQY
TRBD1,TRBV27,TRBJ1-2,ASSPSGHGRGLYGYT
TRBD2,TRBV5-4,TRBJ2-2,ASSLGTKSGELF
TRBD1,TRBV6-5,TRBJ1-5,ASRGTGANQPQH
TRBD1,TRBV19,TRBJ2-7,ASRGQGAYEQY
TRBD2,TRBV9,TRBJ2-5,ASSEAGGGLWETQY
NA,TRBV6-5,TRBJ1-2,ASSKQDNYGYT
TRBD1,TRBV6-5,TRBJ1-4,ASSWTGGGEKLF
NA,TRBV5-8,TRBJ1-5,ASSLEGRRRGYSNQPQH
TRBD1,TRBV24-1,TRBJ2-5,ATSGGTGPQETQY
NA,TRBV3-1/TRBV3-2,TRBJ1-5,ASSAGFSNQPQH
NA,TRBV2,TRBJ2-3,ASSEWASTDTQY
NA,TRBV2,TRBJ2-5,ASSEASGLGETQY
NA,TRBV9,TRBJ2-7,ASSVSGSEDEQY
TRBD2,TRBV11-3,TRBJ2-1,ASSPAGDTYNEQF
TRBD1,TRBV6-6,TRBJ1-2,ASSYAGGFDGYT
NA,TRBV27,TRBJ2-1,ASRGSSYNEQF